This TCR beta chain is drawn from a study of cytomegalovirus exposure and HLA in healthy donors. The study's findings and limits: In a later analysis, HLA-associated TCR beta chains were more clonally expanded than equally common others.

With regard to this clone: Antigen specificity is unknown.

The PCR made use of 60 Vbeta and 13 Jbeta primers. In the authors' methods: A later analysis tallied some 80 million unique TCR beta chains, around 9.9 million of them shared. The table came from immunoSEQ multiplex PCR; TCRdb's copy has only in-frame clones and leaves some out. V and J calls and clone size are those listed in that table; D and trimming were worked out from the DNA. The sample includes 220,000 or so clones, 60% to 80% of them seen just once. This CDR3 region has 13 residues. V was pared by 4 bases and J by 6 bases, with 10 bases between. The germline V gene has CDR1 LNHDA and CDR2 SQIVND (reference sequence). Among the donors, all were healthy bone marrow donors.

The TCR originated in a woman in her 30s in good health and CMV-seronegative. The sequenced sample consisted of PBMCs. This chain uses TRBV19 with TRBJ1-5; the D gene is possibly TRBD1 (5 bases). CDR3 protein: CASSSRDVQPQHF. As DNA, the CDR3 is TGTGCCAGTAGTAGCAGGGATGTTCAGCCCCAGCATTTT.